These 21 T cell receptor beta chains originate from one sample sequenced in a study of T-cell memory formation after mild COVID-19. Using its own MiXCR run on the 5' RACE reads, TCRdb lists one record per CDR3 protein. The sample contains 300,000 to 350,000 distinct CDR3 sequences, roughly 13% of which appear only once. The sample comprised PBMCs or a T cell subset sorted from them (not recorded which). The receptors shown here come from a man between 18 and 35 years old who had mild COVID-19 (a few samples of this study predate the infection). Cell type and time point are not known.

This chain joins TRBV6-2 or TRBV6-3 and TRBJ2-4; D is unresolved. The CDR3 covers 16 residues. V was shortened by 3 bases and J by 2 bases, with 14 bases between the two germline ends. The germline CDR1 and CDR2 sequences are MNHEY and SVGEGT. CDR3 region: CASSYDTPISKNIQYF. CDR3 nucleotides: TGTGCCAGCAGTTATGACACGCCAATTTCCAAAAACATTCAGTACTTC.

Only a few counts were recorded for this clonotype. The chain recombines TRBV30 with TRBJ2-1, with D possibly TRBD1 on 5 matching bases. With 5 bases removed from V and 3 bases from J, the gap between germline ends came to 5 bases. Germline V gene data show CDR1 as GTSNPN and CDR2 as SVGIG (reference sequence). This CDR3 has 11 amino acids. CDR3 DNA: TGTGCCTGGGGACACTACAATGAGCAGTTCTTC. Translated: CAWGHYNEQFF.

This clonotype was observed a handful of times. This chain joins TRBV6-2 or TRBV6-3 and TRBJ2-4; 7 bases are a match to TRBD1. Germline V lookup: CDR1 MNHEY, CDR2 SVGEGT. The junction had 1 base not matched to a gene; V was cut back by 4 bases and J by 1 base. The CDR3 sequence is 14 residues long. The CDR3 loop reads CASSLDRAKNIQYF. The CDR3 DNA is TGTGCCAGCAGTTTGGACAGGGCCAAAAACATTCAGTACTTC.

In this sample, this clonotype turned up a few times. The rearrangement links TRBV29-1 to TRBJ2-7, with TRBD1 matching 10 bases. Germline lookup yields CDR1 SQVTM and CDR2 ANQGSEA. The junction had 9 bases not matched to a gene; V was cut back by 5 bases and J by 2 bases. CDR3 length: 15 residues. For the CDR3, the DNA is TGCAGCGTTCGGCGGACAGGGGGGATTCCCTACGAGCAGTACTTC. Translation gives CSVRRTGGIPYEQYF.

This clonotype was seen only a few times. The rearrangement uses TRBV9 and TRBJ1-6, with D maybe TRBD1 (5 bases). This CDR3 contains 16 residues. Trimming cost V 2 bases and J 9 bases, with 18 bases left between them. CDR1 and CDR2 (germline): SGDLS, YYNGEE. Here the CDR3 DNA reads TGTGCCAGCAGCGTCGGGACCGAAAAGGGGTCTTCACCCCTCCACTTT. Encoded protein: CASSVGTEKGSSPLHF.

This clonotype was seen more than once but under ten times. The rearrangement links TRBV10-3 to TRBJ2-7; the match to TRBD1 covers 9 bases. V was clipped by 6 bases and J by 0 bases; unmatched bases: 3. The V gene's germline CDR1 is ENHRY and CDR2 SYGVKD. This CDR3 is built from 14 residues. The CDR3 DNA is TGTGCCATCAGGAGGGACAGGGCCTCCTACGAGCAGTACTTC. Amino acids: CAIRRDRASYEQYF.

V is TRBV7-2 and J is TRBJ2-3; no clear D. V lost 6 bases and J lost 4, with 11 bases in between. This CDR3 is 13 amino acids long. Germline lookup yields CDR1 SGHTA and CDR2 FQGNSA. As DNA, the CDR3 is TGTGCCAGCAGTTCCCGGTGGGCAGATACGCAGTATTTT. Its protein is CASSSRWADTQYF.

The genes are TRBV5-1 and TRBJ2-5, with D tentatively TRBD1 or TRBD2 (6 bases each). Germline CDR1 and CDR2: SGHRS and YFSETQ. The germline V and J ends were trimmed by 6 bases and 1 base, with 13 bases remaining between them. The CDR3 sequence is 14 residues long. In DNA, the CDR3 is TGCGCCAGCAAAGTATCGGGGGCCCAAGAGACCCAGTACTTC. Amino acids: CASKVSGAQETQYF.

This clonotype has only a few counts. The rearrangement uses TRBV20-1 and TRBJ1-1; D is uncertain. Germline V CDR1 and CDR2: DFQATT, SNEGSKA (reference sequence). The CDR3 is 12 amino acids. CDR3 amino acids: CNPTTGYTEAFF. The DNA for the CDR3 is TGCAATCCGACGACGGGGTACACTGAAGCTTTCTTT.

The chain uses TRBV7-9 and TRBJ1-2, with D unresolved. The germline gives CDR1 SEHNR, CDR2 FQNEAQ (reference sequence). V was clipped by 5 bases and J by 4 bases, with 14 bases between them. This CDR3 region has 14 residues. CDR3 region: CASSRTETSYGYTF. In nucleotides, the CDR3 is TGTGCCAGCAGCCGGACTGAGACGAGCTATGGCTACACCTTC.

As DNA, the CDR3 is TGTGCCAGCACCTGGGGTTCTGGAAACACCATATATTTT. This translates into CASTWGSGNTIYF. The J gene is TRBJ1-3, the V gene TRBV7-9; D unresolved. This CDR3 is 13 amino acids long. CDR1 and CDR2 (germline): SEHNR, FQNEAQ (reference sequence). V lost 7 bases and J lost 1, with 8 bases in between. The whole variable domain, filled in from reference TRBV7-9 and TRBJ1-3, reads DTGVSQNPRHKITKRGQNVTFRCDPISEHNRLYWYRQTLGQGPEFLTYFQNEAQLEKSRLLSDRFSAERPKGSFSTLEIQRTEQGDSAMYLCASTWGSGNTIYFGEGSWLTVV.

Only one count was recorded for this clonotype. A single base separates this from a much larger clone, so it may be a read error. This chain connects TRBV15 to TRBJ1-2; D ambiguous. Per germline, CDR1 LNHNV and CDR2 YYDKDF (reference sequence). This CDR3 comprises 12 residues. CDR3 loop: CATSTLNNGYTF. The CDR3 nucleotides read TGTGCCACCAGCACGCTTAACAATGGCTACACCTTC.

This chain links TRBV6-5 with TRBJ2-7; D might be TRBD1 (5 bases). Trimming took 0 bases from V and 1 from J, leaving 16 bases between them. The germline CDR1 and CDR2 sequences are MNHEY and SVGAGI. This CDR3 has 17 amino acids. The CDR3 sequence is CASSYSYKGLSSYEQYF. The CDR3 DNA sequence: TGTGCCAGCAGTTACTCATACAAGGGGCTATCATCCTACGAGCAGTACTTC.

The V call is TRBV5-1, the J call TRBJ1-2; 8 bases match TRBD1. This CDR3 is 13 amino acids long. The germline V gene encodes CDR1 SGHRS and CDR2 YFSETQ. V dropped 4 bases and J dropped 6; count of bases not matched to a gene: 5. CDR3 region: CASSGDRPHGYTF. In nucleotides, the CDR3 is TGCGCCAGCAGCGGGGACAGGCCCCATGGCTACACCTTC.

This clonotype was detected ten times or more. The chain recombines TRBV9 with TRBJ1-1, with TRBD1 matching 7 bases. After removal of 4 bases from V and 5 bases from J, the junction contained 14 bases not matched to a gene. There are 16 residues in the CDR3. In germline, CDR1 is SGDLS, CDR2 YYNGEE. As DNA, the CDR3 is TGTGCCAGCAGCCCCCATCCCGACAGGGTTGGGACTGAAGCTTTCTTT. This sequence encodes CASSPHPDRVGTEAFF.

This sequence joins TRBV20-1 and TRBJ1-5; D unclear. In germline, CDR1 is DFQATT, CDR2 SNEGSKA (reference sequence). The length of the CDR3 is 13 residues. The V gene lost 8 bases and the J gene lost 2 bases, with 13 bases spanning the gap. CDR3 in amino acids: CSWVREGNQPQHF. CDR3 nucleotide sequence: TGCAGTTGGGTCCGCGAAGGCAATCAGCCCCAGCATTTT.

This clonotype has ten or more counts. CDR3 in amino acids: CASSRKTSGGAYAGELFF. The CDR3 DNA is TGTGCCAGCAGCCGAAAGACTAGCGGGGGGGCCTATGCCGGGGAGCTGTTTTTT. This rearrangement joins TRBV4-2 to TRBJ2-2; 14 nucleotides align to TRBD2. V shed 4 bases and J 6 bases; nucleotides not matched to a gene: 10. The CDR3 contains 18 residues. Germline V gives CDR1 LGHNA, CDR2 YNFKEQ.

The J gene is TRBJ1-5, the V gene TRBV6-5; 9 positions match TRBD1. Germline V CDR1 and CDR2: MNHEY, SVGAGI. The V and J ends lost 5 bases and 5 bases, in that order; junction bases with no gene match: 7. CDR3 length: 15 amino acids. CDR3 DNA sequence: TGTGCCAGCAGTCCTGGGACAGGGAGGCATCAGCCCCAGCATTTT. Amino acids: CASSPGTGRHQPQHF.

This clonotype occurred a few times. This rearrangement joins TRBV20-1 to TRBJ1-2; 9 bases are shared with TRBD1. V shed 5 bases, J shed 6 bases, and the junction held 7 bases outside the gene matches. Looked up from germline, CDR1 is DFQATT and CDR2 is SNEGSKA (reference sequence). The CDR3 spans 13 residues. CDR3 bases: TGCAGTGCTGGGCAGACAGGGGGTAATGGCTACACCTTC. It encodes CSAGQTGGNGYTF.

V gene TRBV27 combines with J gene TRBJ1-2, with TRBD1 matching over 8 bases. J lost 7 bases, V lost 4 bases, and 11 bases had no gene match. Germline V gene data show CDR1 as MNHEY and CDR2 as SMNVEV (reference sequence). The CDR3 is 15 amino acids. The CDR3: CASSSGQGPTGGYTF. The CDR3 region has the DNA TGTGCCAGCAGTTCAGGACAGGGTCCCACAGGTGGCTACACCTTC.

This clonotype has more than one count but fewer than ten. This chain links TRBV20-1 with TRBJ2-3; tentatively, D is TRBD2 (5 bases). The V end lost 3 bases, the J end lost 5 bases, and 12 bases lay between the germline ends. CDR3 length: 13 amino acids. The germline CDR1 and CDR2 sequences are DFQATT and SNEGSKA (reference sequence). The CDR3 protein is CSASNGMVDTQYF. CDR3 sequence (DNA): TGCAGTGCTAGCAACGGGATGGTAGATACGCAGTATTTT.